This T cell receptor beta chain was profiled in a study of tissue T cells after allogeneic stem cell transplantation. Whole-study results and caveats: Within patients, tissue anatomy strongly shaped TCR repertoire composition. Few T cell clones were shared across patients, but motif clusters showed tissue-specific shared signatures.

Assay: immunoSEQ multiplex PCR; the TCRdb copy retains only in-frame clones and omits some. This table holds 40,000 to 50,000 clones, 65% to 85% found once. The CDR3 extends over 15 amino acids. Germline-derived CDR1 and CDR2 are NSQYPW and LRSPGD (reference sequence). The V gene end was trimmed by 4 bases and the J gene end by 0 bases; junction bases not matched to a gene: 3. Comment on this clone: Antigen specificity is unknown. Here the gene names and germline are mouse. The read halts 1 residue ahead of the CDR3 end, with the missing end drawn from the germline J gene.

The sequenced sample was sorted cells pooled from one or two spleens. The V and J genes are TRBV1 and TRBJ1-3, with TRBD1 matching over 7 bases. The sequence came from a pool of C57BL/6 mice in good health. Here the CDR3 reads CTCSVDRDSGNTLYF. The sequenced CDR3 bases are TGCACCTGCAGTGTCGACAGGGATTCTGGAAATACGCTCTAT. Based on the CDR3 plus reference TRBV1 and TRBJ1-3, the full variable domain is VTLLEQNPRWRLVPRGQAVNLRCILKNSQYPWMSWYQQDLQKQLQWLFTLRSPGDKEVKSLPGADYLATRVTDTELRLQVANMSQGRTLYCTCSVDRDSGNTLYFGEGSRLIVV.